This entry features one T cell receptor (beta chain) sequence. CDR3 length: 14 residues. V shed 4 bases, J shed 3 bases, and the junction held 3 bases outside the gene matches. From germline, CDR1 is SGHNT and CDR2 YYREEE (reference sequence). Some second doses came at about 4 weeks and others at about 12 weeks; these were pooled. This specimen belongs to a study of T cell responses to AZD1222 COVID-19 vaccine. Only in-frame clones appear in the TCRdb table, and some are missing; sequencing was by immunoSEQ multiplex PCR. The table shows approximately 170,000 clones, with roughly 89% occurring only once.

The TCR was taken from an adult who received the AZD1222 COVID-19 vaccine. The chain uses TRBV5-4 and TRBJ1-5, with 8 bases identical to TRBD1. The input for sequencing was peripheral blood, taken 28 days after the second AZD1222 dose. The CDR3 protein is CASSPDRDNQPQHF. CDR3 in DNA: TGTGCCAGCAGCCCGGACAGGGACAATCAGCCCCAGCATTTT.